Listed below are T cell receptor beta chains from one sample, sequenced in a study of blood T cell repertoires in COVID-19. Produced via immunoSEQ multiplex PCR; TCRdb's table is partial and in-frame only. The sample shows about 480,000 clones, approximately 88% of them seen only once. The sample taken for sequencing was PBMCs or T cells enriched from blood (not recorded which). The receptors come from a woman in her forties who had recovered from COVID-19. CDR3s include the opening cysteine and the closing phenylalanine or tryptophan. The order of the fields is CDR3 protein, J gene, V gene.

CDR3: CASSIRFETGVTNTEAFF; J: TRBJ1-1; V: TRBV19
CDR3: CASSIGLGPNQPQHF; J: TRBJ1-5; V: TRBV19
CDR3: CASSQEWPSGNEQFF; J: TRBJ2-1; V: TRBV4-3
CDR3: CASSLTGVTEAFF; J: TRBJ1-1; V: TRBV5-1
CDR3: CATSRGVSTDTQYF; J: TRBJ2-3; V: TRBV15
CDR3: CASTLPQGGGYTF; J: TRBJ1-2; V: TRBV19
CDR3: CASSLTGRTNTEAFF; J: TRBJ1-1; V: TRBV5-1
CDR3: CASSPRQGYQETQYF; J: TRBJ2-5; V: TRBV7-9
CDR3: CATSETAGTGTYEQYF; J: TRBJ2-7; V: TRBV24-1
CDR3: CARGQGLHSPLHF; J: TRBJ1-6; V: TRBV2
CDR3: CASSQARIGVNSPLHF; J: TRBJ1-6; V: TRBV4-3
CDR3: CASTASGEQYF; J: TRBJ2-7; V: TRBV2
CDR3: CASPTGTGSNTGELFF; J: TRBJ2-2; V: TRBV21-1
CDR3: CSASLELSGSLDEQYF; J: TRBJ2-7; V: TRBV20-1
CDR3: CASSPLLTEAFF; J: TRBJ1-1; V: TRBV11-2
CDR3: CASNPYREGAKNIQYF; J: TRBJ2-4; V: TRBV27
CDR3: CASSENGGNTEAFF; J: TRBJ1-1; V: TRBV10-2
CDR3: CASSGSTGGSEAFF; J: TRBJ1-1; V: TRBV9
CDR3: CASSDTGHSPLHF; J: TRBJ1-6; V: TRBV9
CDR3: CASSHRDSGRGYTF; J: TRBJ1-2; V: TRBV3-1/TRBV3-2
CDR3: CASSLRGGRWGTGELFF; J: TRBJ2-2; V: TRBV27
CDR3: CASSGGLAGGSNEQFF; J: TRBJ2-1; V: TRBV11-3
CDR3: CASSQKINQPQHF; J: TRBJ1-5; V: TRBV6-2/TRBV6-3
CDR3: CASRSLAGVGNTGELFF; J: TRBJ2-2; V: TRBV19
CDR3: CSVQRQGQNTEAFF; J: TRBJ1-1; V: TRBV29-1